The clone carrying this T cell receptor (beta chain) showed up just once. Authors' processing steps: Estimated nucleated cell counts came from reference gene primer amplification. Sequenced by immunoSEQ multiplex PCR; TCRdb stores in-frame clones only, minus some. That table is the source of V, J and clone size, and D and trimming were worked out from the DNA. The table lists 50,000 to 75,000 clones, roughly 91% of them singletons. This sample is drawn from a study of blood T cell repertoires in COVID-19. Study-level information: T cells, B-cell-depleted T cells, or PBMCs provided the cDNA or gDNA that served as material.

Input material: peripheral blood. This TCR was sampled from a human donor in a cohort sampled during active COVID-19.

The DNA of the CDR3 is TGTGCCAGCAGTTATATGGCGGTCACGGTTGATGAAAAACTGTTTTTT. Protein sequence: CASSYMAVTVDEKLFF. The rearrangement links TRBV6-5 to TRBJ1-4; D unclear. The CDR3 is 16 amino acids. Germline V gene sequence: CDR1 MNHEY, CDR2 SVGAGI. The V and J ends lost 3 bases and 6 bases respectively, with 17 bases between them.